One and the same sample provided the 26 T cell receptor beta chains below, sequenced in a study of blood T cell repertoires in COVID-19. Some clones are missing from TCRdb's copy, which holds only in-frame ones; the method was immunoSEQ multiplex PCR. The sample comprises some 240,000 clones, less than 90% of which are singletons, and less than 2% rests with the top ten. The sample taken for sequencing was peripheral blood. Receptors were obtained from a woman between 40 and 55 years old who had recovered from COVID-19.

The V call is TRBV5-6, the J call TRBJ2-3; no firm D call. The CDR3 has 16 residues. V shed 0 bases and J shed 6 bases, with 17 bases lying between them. Germline assignment: CDR1 SGHDT and CDR2 YYEEEE. The CDR3 here is CASSLVGSPERDTQYF. CDR3 DNA sequence: TGTGCCAGCAGCTTGGTTGGCAGCCCAGAGAGGGATACGCAGTATTTT.

The J gene is TRBJ2-1, the V gene TRBV5-4; TRBD2 agrees at 13 bases. This CDR3 comprises 14 residues. With V trimmed by 2 bases and J by 8 bases, 1 base remained unmatched. Germline V gives CDR1 SGHNT, CDR2 YYREEE (reference sequence). CDR3 DNA sequence: TGTGCCAGCAGCTTACTAGCGGGGGGGTATGAGCAGTTCTTC. Protein sequence: CASSLLAGGYEQFF.

The chain joins TRBV27 to TRBJ1-2; D is uncertain. The germline V gene has CDR1 MNHEY and CDR2 SMNVEV (reference sequence). The CDR3 runs 16 residues. Trimming stripped 9 bases from V and 5 bases from J, with 25 bases between. CDR3 sequence (DNA): TGTGCCAGTTCCCAAGTTCCACGACGGGGAGGGTATGGCTACACCTTC. Translating gives CASSQVPRRGGYGYTF.

The V and J genes are TRBV12-3 or TRBV12-4 and TRBJ1-2; D is ambiguous. Trimming took 1 base from V and 13 from J, leaving 16 bases between them. CDR3 size: 13 residues. Here the CDR3 reads CASSLDGRLFCTF. Here the CDR3 DNA reads TGTGCCAGCAGTTTAGATGGCCGTCTCTTTTGCACCTTC.

The rearrangement joins TRBV2 to TRBJ1-2; 7 bases agree with TRBD1. The CDR3 contains 13 residues. CDR1 and CDR2 from the germline V gene are SNHLY and FYNNEI. Trimming cost V 7 bases and J 4 bases; bases outside gene matches: 6. The chain's CDR3 is CASIQGRGYGYTF. In nucleotides, the CDR3 is TGTGCCAGCATACAGGGGCGCGGCTATGGCTACACCTTC.

J is TRBJ2-7 and V is TRBV27; weak D call: TRBD1 (6 bases). The CDR3 runs to 15 residues. The V end was cut by 6 bases, the J end by 0 bases, with 15 bases between. Per the germline V gene, CDR1 is MNHEY and CDR2 is SMNVEV (reference sequence). CDR3 sequence (DNA): TGTGCCAGCAGACAATCCCGGGACATCTCCTACGAGCAGTACTTC. Encoded protein: CASRQSRDISYEQYF.

The genes are TRBV5-6 and TRBJ2-3; 8 bases fit TRBD1. V trimming: 2 bases; J trimming: 3 bases; junction bases outside the gene matches: 8. The CDR3 runs 16 residues. The germline gives CDR1 SGHDT, CDR2 YYEEEE. The CDR3 is CASSFARGLRTDTQYF. The CDR3 region has the DNA TGTGCCAGCAGCTTCGCCAGGGGGCTCAGGACAGATACGCAGTATTTT.

The chain joins TRBV5-4 to TRBJ1-5, with TRBD1 matching 7 bases. Germline CDR1 SGHNT, CDR2 YYREEE (reference sequence). The CDR3 runs 14 residues. V trimming: 4 bases; J trimming: 6 bases; junction bases outside the gene matches: 7. CDR3 sequence: CASSLGGAGQPQHF. The CDR3 coding sequence is TGTGCCAGCAGCCTAGGGGGCGCGGGTCAGCCCCAGCATTTT.

The chain has TRBV5-1 and TRBJ1-4, with 7 nucleotides matching TRBD1. V was pared by 5 bases and J by 3 bases, with 4 bases of the junction left unmatched. Germline values: CDR1 SGHRS, CDR2 YFSETQ. CDR3 length: 14 amino acids. CDR3 loop: CASSSGQPNEKLFF. CDR3 DNA: TGCGCCAGCAGTTCGGGACAGCCTAATGAAAAACTGTTTTTT.

The chain carries TRBV19 and TRBJ2-2; TRBD1 aligns across 9 bases. From germline, CDR1 is LNHDA and CDR2 SQIVND (reference sequence). This CDR3 has 16 residues. Trimming cost V 6 bases and J 2 bases; bases outside gene matches: 7. CDR3 sequence (DNA): TGTGCCAGTAGGGACAGGGGCGCAGGTAACACCGGGGAGCTGTTTTTT. Its translation is CASRDRGAGNTGELFF.

The chain couples TRBV3-1 (or the pseudogene TRBV3-2) to TRBJ2-2; a weak D match, TRBD2 (5 bases). Trimming shortened V by 1 base and J by 4 bases, and 7 bases separated the two germline ends. This CDR3 contains 14 residues. From germline, CDR1 is LGHDT and CDR2 YNNKEL (reference sequence). This CDR3 reads CASSQVGSTGELFF. CDR3 DNA: TGTGCCAGCAGCCAAGTGGGGAGCACCGGGGAGCTGTTTTTT.

The V gene is TRBV6-6, the J gene TRBJ1-5; maybe TRBD1 (6 bases). Germline-derived CDR1 and CDR2 are MNHNY and SVGAGI (reference sequence). The CDR3 extends over 16 amino acids. Trimming removed 6 bases from V and 5 bases from J, with 20 bases in between. CDR3 region: CASRPGDTSAYQPQHF. In DNA, the CDR3 is TGTGCCAGCAGACCCGGGGACACCTCAGCTTATCAGCCCCAGCATTTT.

On this clone itself: A junction boundary mismatches the germline segment, possibly from a read error. CDR3 protein: CASSSFGQVDF. The CDR3 DNA sequence: TGTGCCAGCAGCTCTTTTGGACAGGTTGACTTT. The gene calls are TRBV3-1 (or the pseudogene TRBV3-2) and TRBJ1-6, with 7 bases that match TRBD1. The CDR3 is 11 residues long. Germline CDR1 is LGHDT and CDR2 is YNNKEL (reference sequence).

The chain's CDR3 is CASTLSGLPPDTQYF. CDR3 sequence (DNA): TGTGCCAGCACCCTATCGGGACTCCCCCCGGATACGCAGTATTTT. The chain employs TRBV6-5 and TRBJ2-3; D may be TRBD2 (6 bases). Germline-derived CDR1 and CDR2 are MNHEY and SVGAGI. Between the trimmed V and J ends, which lost 7 bases and 6 bases, there was a span of 20 bases. The CDR3 is made up of 15 amino acids.

The gene calls are TRBV5-1 and TRBJ2-7, with D unresolved. V lost 1 base, J lost 3 bases, and 8 bases lay in between. The CDR3 is 13 amino acids. Per the germline V gene, CDR1 is SGHRS and CDR2 is YFSETQ. The chain's CDR3 is CASSLFTSYEQYF. The CDR3 bases are TGCGCCAGCAGCTTGTTCACCAGCTACGAGCAGTACTTC.

The count of this clone is one. In the same sample, other DNA sequences code for this CDR3. The chain uses TRBV24-1 and TRBJ2-3; 11 nucleotides align to TRBD2. The CDR3 runs 14 residues. The J segment lost 5 bases and the V segment lost 3 bases, leaving 0 bases of the junction unmatched. Germline V lookup: CDR1 KGHDR, CDR2 SFDVKD. The CDR3 DNA sequence: TGTGCCACCAGTGATGGACTAGCGGGAGATACGCAGTATTTT. It translates to CATSDGLAGDTQYF.

The rearrangement uses TRBV10-3 and TRBJ1-2; 7 nucleotides align to TRBD1. V was clipped by 6 bases and J by 10 bases; unmatched bases: 14. Germline V CDR1 and CDR2: ENHRY, SYGVKD. CDR3 size: 14 residues. The CDR3 loop reads CAIRGLDRADLYTF. The CDR3 DNA reads TGTGCCATCAGGGGCTTAGACAGGGCGGATCTCTACACCTTC.

The CDR3 nucleotides read TGTGCCAGCTCCGACCAGAAGGGACAGATAAGGAACACTGAAGCTTTCTTT. This codes for CASSDQKGQIRNTEAFF. V usage is TRBV18 and J usage is TRBJ1-1; 7 bases agree with TRBD1. The germline V gene encodes CDR1 KGHSH and CDR2 LQKENI. V gave up 6 bases and J gave up 1 base; unmatched junction bases: 14. The CDR3 extends over 17 amino acids.

V and J are TRBV6-1 and TRBJ1-1; a possible D gene is TRBD1 (6 bases). CDR3 length equals 16 residues. V dropped 0 bases and J dropped 5 bases, with 16 bases sitting between them. Germline CDR1 is MNHNS and CDR2 is SASEGT. CDR3 region: CASSEAVQTGLTEAFF. The CDR3 nucleotides read TGTGCCAGCAGTGAAGCGGTTCAGACAGGACTTACTGAAGCTTTCTTT.

The chain couples TRBV19 to TRBJ1-3; no definite D call. Germline-derived CDR1 and CDR2 are LNHDA and SQIVND (reference sequence). The CDR3 sequence is 14 residues long. The V end was cut by 6 bases, the J end by 0 bases, with 9 bases between. CDR3 nucleotides: TGTGCCAGTAGACATCCAATCTCTGGAAACACCATATATTTT. Encoded protein: CASRHPISGNTIYF.

This sequence joins TRBV5-4 and TRBJ2-1; 7 bases line up with TRBD2. Germline CDR1 is SGHNT and CDR2 is YYREEE (reference sequence). The length of the CDR3 is 16 residues. Trimming at V came to 4 bases and at J to 4 bases, leaving 11 bases not matched to a gene. CDR3 residues: CASSDGPGGGYNEQFF. DNA for the CDR3: TGTGCCAGCAGCGACGGCCCGGGGGGAGGATACAATGAGCAGTTCTTC.

J is TRBJ1-1 and V is TRBV30; no definite D call. Germline values: CDR1 GTSNPN, CDR2 SVGIG (reference sequence). V dropped 1 base and J dropped 6 bases, with 15 bases sitting between them. This CDR3 region has 14 residues. CDR3 amino acids: CAWSDPGIRAEAFF. The CDR3 region has the DNA TGTGCCTGGAGTGACCCGGGGATCCGGGCTGAAGCTTTCTTT.

The chain recombines TRBV24-1 with TRBJ1-5; weak D call: TRBD1 (6 bases). Trimming shortened V by 6 bases and J by 9 bases, and 17 bases separated the two germline ends. This CDR3 comprises 14 residues. CDR1 and CDR2 (germline): KGHDR, SFDVKD. CDR3 sequence reads: CATSRGQSQWPQHF. As DNA, the CDR3 is TGTGCCACCAGTCGAGGACAGAGCCAATGGCCCCAGCATTTT.

This clone was seen many times. V and J are TRBV4-1 and TRBJ1-1, with D possibly matching TRBD1 (5 bases). The CDR3 totals 13 residues. Per the germline V gene, CDR1 is MGHRA and CDR2 is YSYEKL. Trimming removed 8 bases from V and 4 bases from J, with 14 bases in between. The CDR3 sequence is CASRRGASTEAFF. The CDR3 coding sequence is TGCGCCAGCCGCCGTGGGGCCAGCACTGAAGCTTTCTTT.

The chain has TRBV6-6 and TRBJ1-5, with 7 bases aligning to TRBD1. This CDR3 is 16 amino acids long. The germline CDR1 and CDR2 sequences are MNHNY and SVGAGI (reference sequence). Trimming at V came to 4 bases and at J to 4 bases, leaving 10 bases not matched to a gene. In DNA, the CDR3 is TGTGCCAGCAGTTCCGGAAACAGGGGCTGGAATCAGCCCCAGCATTTT. Protein: CASSSGNRGWNQPQHF.

CDR3: CASLAGNTMTQFF. The CDR3 bases are TGTGCCAGCCTAGCGGGGAATACAATGACGCAGTTCTTC. This chain connects TRBV7-9 to TRBJ2-1, with 9 bases matching TRBD2. V was clipped by 8 bases and J by 12 bases; unmatched bases: 11. This CDR3 contains 13 residues. The germline gives CDR1 SEHNR, CDR2 FQNEAQ (reference sequence). Complete variable domain (other parts from reference TRBV7-9 and TRBJ2-1): DTGVSQNPRHKITKRGQNVTFRCDPISEHNRLYWYRQTLGQGPEFLTYFQNEAQLEKSRLLSDRFSAERPKGSFSTLEIQRTEQGDSAMYLCASLAGNTMTQFFGPGTRLTVL.